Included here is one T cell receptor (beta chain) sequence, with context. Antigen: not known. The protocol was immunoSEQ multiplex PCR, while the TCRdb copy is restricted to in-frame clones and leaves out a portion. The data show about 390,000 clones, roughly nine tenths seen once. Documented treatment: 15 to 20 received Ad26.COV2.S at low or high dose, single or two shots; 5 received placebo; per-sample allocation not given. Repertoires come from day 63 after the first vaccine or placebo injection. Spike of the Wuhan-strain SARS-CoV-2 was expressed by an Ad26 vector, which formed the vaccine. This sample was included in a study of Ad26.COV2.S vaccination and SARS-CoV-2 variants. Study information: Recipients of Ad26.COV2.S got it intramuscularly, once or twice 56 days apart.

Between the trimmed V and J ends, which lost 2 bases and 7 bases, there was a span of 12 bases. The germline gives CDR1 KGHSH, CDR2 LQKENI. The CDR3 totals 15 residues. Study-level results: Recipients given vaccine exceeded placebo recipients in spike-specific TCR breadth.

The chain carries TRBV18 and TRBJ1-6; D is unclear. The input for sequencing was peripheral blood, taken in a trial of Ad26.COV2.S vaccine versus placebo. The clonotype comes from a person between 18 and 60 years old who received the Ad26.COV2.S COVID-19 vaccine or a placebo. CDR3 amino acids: CASSPLGDENSPLHF. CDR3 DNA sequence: TGTGCCAGCTCACCATTGGGAGACGAAAATTCACCCCTCCACTTT.